The clone carrying this T cell receptor (beta chain) was recorded only once. Its target is not known. Time point specified: week 11, during vaccination. Each dose delivered 300 ug of mutant IDH1 20-mer peptide subcutaneously with imiquimod. Newly diagnosed WHO grade 3 or 4 IDH1-mutant, ATRX-lost astrocytomas were identified in the donors. The protocol was immunoSEQ multiplex PCR, while the TCRdb copy is restricted to in-frame clones and leaves out a portion. The table has over 20,000 clones, roughly 78% seen once. The record originates from a study of a mutant IDH1 vaccine in newly diagnosed glioma. Study in general: Treated patients were roughly 62% male, approximately 38% female, mean age 40.4 years. Before enrollment, the patients had been treated with radiotherapy alone, temozolomide alone, or both together. Most of them had received both.

V lost 6 bases to trimming and J lost 7 bases; unmatched junction nucleotides: 8. CDR1 SNHLY and CDR2 FYNNEI come from the germline V gene. The CDR3 totals 14 residues. The chain has TRBV2 and TRBJ1-2; 10 nucleotides agree with TRBD1. The specimen was PBMCs, collected from a glioma patient whose treatment included an IDH1 peptide vaccine. The receptor was derived from a middle-aged man with glioma. CDR3 DNA: TGTGCCAGCAGAGACAGGGGGCAATTGTCTGGCTACACCTTC. It translates to CASRDRGQLSGYTF.